The 14 T cell receptor beta chains below were found in one sample sequenced in a study of regulatory T cells in long-lasting Graves disease. HTBI primers from iRepertoire and Arm-PCR of CDR3 regions yielded the TCR beta libraries. TCRdb called the multiplex PCR reads again in MiXCR, with one record for every CDR3 protein. The table shows more than 450,000 distinct CDR3 sequences, with 12% occurring only once. The time point denotes: newly diagnosed GD, antithyroid drugs for less than 3 months. PBMC-derived RNA was used for the TCR library. These sequences were also reported in another study, on T cells in Graves' hyperthyroidism and ophthalmopathy.

Sample: peripheral blood mononuclear cells (PBMCs), taken at new diagnosis, from a patient treated with antithyroid drugs. Source of these receptors: a woman in her 30s with Graves disease.

This clonotype appeared a few times. V usage is TRBV10-3 and J usage is TRBJ1-1; 7 nucleotides agree with TRBD1. After removal of 7 bases from V and 2 bases from J, the junction contained 4 bases not matched to a gene. The CDR3 extends over 13 amino acids. Germline V lookup: CDR1 ENHRY, CDR2 SYGVKD. This CDR3 is CAINRGINTEAFF. The CDR3 DNA follows: TGTGCCATCAACAGGGGCATCAACACTGAAGCTTTCTTT.

This clonotype was recorded many times. V gene TRBV19 combines with J gene TRBJ2-7; D is possibly TRBD1 (6 bases). V gave up 8 bases and J gave up 1 base, with 15 bases separating them. CDR1 is LNHDA and CDR2 is SQIVND in the germline V gene (reference sequence). The CDR3 is 14 residues long. DNA for the CDR3: TGTGCCAGTTCACTTAGACAGGATTCCTACGAGCAGTACTTC. Amino acids: CASSLRQDSYEQYF.

Many counts were recorded for this clonotype. The rearrangement uses TRBV20-1 and TRBJ1-4; the D gene is possibly TRBD1 (5 bases). Germline V gives CDR1 DFQATT, CDR2 SNEGSKA (reference sequence). This CDR3 comprises 14 residues. The V end lost 6 bases, the J end lost 6 bases, and 17 bases lay between the germline ends. The CDR3 loop is CSARGRKGHEKLFF. CDR3 nucleotides: TGCAGTGCCCGGGGACGAAAAGGGCATGAAAAACTGTTTTTT.

Ten or more counts support this clonotype. The chain joins TRBV3-1 to TRBJ1-2, with TRBD1 identical over 8 bases. The length of the CDR3 is 15 residues. The germline gives CDR1 LGHDT, CDR2 YNNKEL (reference sequence). V dropped 3 bases and J dropped 4; count of bases not matched to a gene: 7. The chain's CDR3 is CASSQQGAQGYGYTF. DNA for the CDR3: TGTGCCAGCAGCCAGCAGGGGGCGCAGGGCTATGGCTACACCTTC.

This clonotype was seen at least ten times. The rearrangement links TRBV2 to TRBJ1-5; a possible D gene is TRBD1 (6 bases). V lost 7 bases, J lost 6 bases, and 13 bases lay in between. The CDR3 runs to 13 residues. The germline gives CDR1 SNHLY, CDR2 FYNNEI. The CDR3 loop reads CASTNYRVQPQHF. CDR3 nucleotides: TGTGCCAGCACAAATTACAGGGTTCAGCCCCAGCATTTT.

Points on this clonotype: The junction does not match germline at one end; this may be a read error. The V and J genes are TRBV19 and TRBJ2-1, with TRBD2 identical over 9 bases. CDR3 length: 14 residues. Germline lookup yields CDR1 LNHDA and CDR2 SQIVND (reference sequence). The CDR3 region has the DNA TGTGCCAATAGTATTACTAGCGGGTACAATGAGCAGTTCTTC. It yields the protein CANSITSGYNEQFF.

This clonotype was counted at least ten times. The chain uses TRBV2 and TRBJ2-1; 7 positions agree with TRBD2. The CDR3 has 13 amino acids. Germline lookup yields CDR1 SNHLY and CDR2 FYNNEI. Germline trimming cut 10 bases from V and 7 bases from J; bases unmatched to any gene: 10. The chain's CDR3 is CATLGGRYNEQFF. In nucleotides, the CDR3 is TGTGCCACCCTGGGAGGGCGATATAATGAGCAGTTCTTC.

The chain is built from TRBV20-1 and TRBJ1-4, with D possibly TRBD1 on 6 matching bases. CDR1 DFQATT and CDR2 SNEGSKA come from the germline V gene (reference sequence). The CDR3 is 13 residues long. The V end was cut by 5 bases, the J end by 8 bases, with 15 bases between. The CDR3 DNA follows: TGCAGTGCTTTGGACAGTGGGGGGGAAAAACTGTTTTTT. Its protein product is CSALDSGGEKLFF.

As for this clonotype: Possible read error: a much larger clone is one base away. The chain links TRBV18 to TRBJ2-1; the match to TRBD2 covers 8 bases. From germline, CDR1 is KGHSH and CDR2 LQKENI. The CDR3 spans 15 residues. The CDR3 nucleotides are TGTGACAGCTCATTGCGGGAGGCCTCCTACAATGAGCAGTTCTTC. It codes for CDSSLREASYNEQFF.

In this sample, this clonotype turned up a few times. The CDR3 protein is CASSPPSGSQETQYF. The CDR3 DNA reads as TGTGCCAGCTCACCACCATCGGGATCCCAAGAGACCCAGTACTTC. J is TRBJ2-5 and V is TRBV18; tentative D call: TRBD2 (5 bases). The CDR3 sequence is 15 residues long. V was clipped by 0 bases and J by 1 base, with 9 bases between them. Germline V gene sequence: CDR1 KGHSH, CDR2 LQKENI.

The V and J genes are TRBV29-1 and TRBJ1-1; TRBD1 is a possible D gene (6 bases). The length of the CDR3 is 13 residues. Germline V lookup: CDR1 SQVTM, CDR2 ANQGSEA. The V end lost 8 bases, the J end lost 0 bases, and 13 bases lay between the germline ends. CDR3 amino acids: CSLTGQLNTEAFF. The CDR3 DNA sequence: TGCAGCCTGACCGGACAGTTGAACACTGAAGCTTTCTTT.

This clonotype was recorded at least ten times. The chain joins TRBV7-2 to TRBJ2-7; 8 nucleotides align to TRBD2. The CDR3 totals 14 residues. The V and J ends lost 5 bases and 6 bases, in that order; junction bases with no gene match: 9. CDR1 is SGHTA, CDR2 FQGNSA, per germline. CDR3 in amino acids: CASSPQPGLGEQYF. CDR3 in DNA: TGTGCCAGCAGCCCACAACCGGGACTAGGCGAGCAGTACTTC.

This clonotype was seen a few times. J is TRBJ2-2 and V is TRBV9, with TRBD2 identical over 13 bases. From germline, CDR1 is SGDLS and CDR2 YYNGEE. The CDR3 has 16 amino acids. The V and J ends lost 7 bases and 2 bases, in that order; junction bases with no gene match: 5. The CDR3 protein is CASRGGLAGNTGELFF. In DNA form, the CDR3 reads TGTGCCAGCCGTGGGGGACTAGCGGGAAACACCGGGGAGCTGTTTTTT.

This clonotype appeared many times. The V call is TRBV6-2 or TRBV6-3, the J call TRBJ1-1, with D maybe TRBD1 (5 bases). The CDR3 covers 15 residues. V was pared by 2 bases and J by 0 bases, with 10 bases between. Germline V gives CDR1 MNHEY, CDR2 SVGEGT. The CDR3 protein is CASSYLQGLNTEAFF. The CDR3 nucleotides read TGTGCCAGCAGTTACCTGCAGGGATTGAACACTGAAGCTTTCTTT.